These 11 T cell receptor beta chains were all obtained from the same sample, sequenced in a study of blood T cell repertoires in COVID-19. Sequenced by immunoSEQ multiplex PCR; TCRdb stores in-frame clones only, minus some. Of about 140,000 clones listed, over 65% were seen once; the top ten hold over 15%. The material sequenced was peripheral blood. These receptors all come from a man aged 50 to 60 with acute or convalescent COVID-19.

The chain uses TRBV29-1 and TRBJ1-1; D is unresolved. The CDR3 has 13 residues. Trimming took 8 bases from V and 0 from J, leaving 13 bases between them. The germline CDR1 and CDR2 sequences are SQVTM and ANQGSEA. For the CDR3, the DNA is TGCAGCACCCAACAGAGCATGAACACTGAAGCTTTCTTT. Translated: CSTQQSMNTEAFF.

This clone came up once. CDR3: CASPGGLRTGANTGELFF. The CDR3 nucleotides read TGTGCCAGCCCGGGGGGCCTAAGGACAGGGGCGAACACCGGGGAGCTGTTTTTT. The V call is TRBV18, the J call TRBJ2-2, with TRBD1 matching over 9 bases. CDR3 length equals 18 residues. Germline trimming cut 8 bases from V and 0 bases from J; bases unmatched to any gene: 13. From germline, CDR1 is KGHSH and CDR2 LQKENI.

This clone was detected only a few times. The gene calls are TRBV2 and TRBJ2-3, with D possibly matching TRBD2 (6 bases). The germline V and J ends were trimmed by 6 bases and 2 bases, with 12 bases remaining between them. CDR1 SNHLY and CDR2 FYNNEI come from the germline V gene. CDR3 length equals 14 residues. The CDR3 DNA sequence: TGTGCCAGCAGGGGACTTGGGTCCACAGATACGCAGTATTTT. It encodes CASRGLGSTDTQYF.

This sequence joins TRBV15 and TRBJ1-1; 10 bases line up with TRBD1. CDR1 is LNHNV, CDR2 YYDKDF, per germline (reference sequence). V gave up 0 bases and J gave up 2 bases; unmatched junction bases: 3. The CDR3 consists of 16 residues. The CDR3 is CATSRDRDRGNTEAFF. The CDR3 bases are TGTGCCACCAGCAGAGACCGGGACAGGGGAAACACTGAAGCTTTCTTT. The variable domain in full, completed from reference TRBV15 and TRBJ1-1, reads DAMVIQNPRYQVTQFGKPVTLSCSQTLNHNVMYWYQQKSSQAPKLLFHYYDKDFNNEADTPDNFQSRRPNTSFCFLDIRSPGLGDTAMYLCATSRDRDRGNTEAFFGQGTRLTVV.

The gene calls are TRBV7-8 and TRBJ2-1; TRBD2 matches at 9 bases. Germline V gene data show CDR1 as SGHVS and CDR2 as FQNEAQ. The V and J ends lost 2 bases and 6 bases, in that order; junction bases with no gene match: 5. The CDR3 length is 15 residues. CDR3 sequence: CASSLSGGTVNEQFF. CDR3 bases: TGTGCCAGCAGCTTAAGCGGGGGGACGGTCAATGAGCAGTTCTTC. The full variable domain, completed using reference TRBV7-8 and TRBJ2-1, is GAGVSQSPRYKVAKRGQDVALRCDPISGHVSLFWYQQALGQGPEFLTYFQNEAQLDKSGLPSDRFFAERPEGSVSTLKIQRTQQEDSAVYLCASSLSGGTVNEQFFGPGTRLTVL.

J is TRBJ2-1 and V is TRBV18, with D perhaps TRBD1 (6 bases). Germline CDR1 and CDR2: KGHSH and LQKENI. The V end lost 2 bases, the J end lost 2 bases, and 10 bases lay between the germline ends. This CDR3 contains 15 residues. The CDR3 region has the DNA TGTGCCAGCTCACCAACAGGGCCGACCTACAATGAGCAGTTCTTC. This encodes CASSPTGPTYNEQFF.

The chain employs TRBV7-6 and TRBJ1-5; 12 nucleotides match TRBD1. V gave up 3 bases and J gave up 8 bases; unmatched junction bases: 11. Germline values: CDR1 SGHVS, CDR2 FNYEAQ. This CDR3 has 17 residues. The CDR3 spells CASSLTPGTGGGEPQHF. CDR3 in DNA: TGTGCCAGCAGCTTGACTCCCGGGACAGGGGGCGGGGAGCCCCAGCATTTT. Supplemented by reference TRBV7-6 and TRBJ1-5, the full variable domain reads GAGVSQSPRYKVTKRGQDVALRCDPISGHVSLYWYRQALGQGPEFLTYFNYEAQQDKSGLPNDRFSAERPEGSISTLTIQRTEQRDSAMYRCASSLTPGTGGGEPQHFGDGTRLSIL.

This clone was observed once. This rearrangement joins TRBV9 to TRBJ2-7, with a tentative D call TRBD1 (6 bases). Looked up from germline, CDR1 is SGDLS and CDR2 is YYNGEE. The CDR3 sequence is 13 residues long. The ends were cut back, 4 bases at V and 4 bases at J, with 12 bases in the middle. The CDR3 protein is CASSIGQGYEQYF. The CDR3 DNA reads as TGTGCCAGCAGCATTGGCCAGGGGTACGAGCAGTACTTC.

The chain is built from TRBV5-1 and TRBJ1-1; D possibly corresponds to TRBD1 (5 bases). Germline V gene data show CDR1 as SGHRS and CDR2 as YFSETQ. The CDR3 covers 13 residues. The germline V and J ends were trimmed by 7 bases and 1 base, with 11 bases remaining between them. In DNA form, the CDR3 reads TGCGCCAGCTCATGGGGGGGGAACACTGAAGCTTTCTTT. It is translated as CASSWGGNTEAFF.

The chain recombines TRBV4-1 with TRBJ2-7, with a weak D call TRBD2 (6 bases). The V end was cut by 0 bases, the J end by 0 bases, with 15 bases between. This CDR3 spans 17 amino acids. Germline V gene lookup returns CDR1 MGHRA and CDR2 YSYEKL. CDR3 bases: TGCGCCAGCAGCCAAGAGGGTGGGGGACTCAGCTCCTACGAGCAGTACTTC. Amino acids: CASSQEGGGLSSYEQYF.

The chain couples TRBV19 to TRBJ1-2; no firm D call. CDR1 LNHDA and CDR2 SQIVND come from the germline V gene (reference sequence). The CDR3 has 14 residues. Trimming took off 6 bases at V and 8 bases at J, with 19 bases between the two ends. The CDR3 here is CASRLAGMIGGYTF. As DNA, the CDR3 is TGTGCCAGTAGGCTCGCGGGGATGATTGGCGGCTACACCTTC.